This T cell receptor (beta chain) was observed in a study of blood T cell repertoires in COVID-19. This CDR3 is built from 16 residues. The V end was cut by 2 bases, the J end by 1 base, with 12 bases between. CDR1 and CDR2 from the germline V gene are MDHEN and SYDVKM. Here immunoSEQ multiplex PCR was the method, and the copy in TCRdb shows in-frame clones only, minus some. In the table there are 400,000 to 500,000 clones, 70% to 90% of which are singletons. V is TRBV28 and J is TRBJ1-3; D might be TRBD1 (5 bases). This sequence was found in a young woman who had been exposed to COVID-19. The sequencing sample was made of PBMCs or T cells enriched from blood (not recorded which). The DNA for the CDR3 is TGTGCCAGCAGTTTAGGCGGGGGTTGGTCTGGAAACACCATATATTTT. This encodes CASSLGGGWSGNTIYF. Full variable domain (remainder filled in from reference TRBV28 and TRBJ1-3): DVKVTQSSRYLVKRTGEKVFLECVQDMDHENMFWYRQDPGLGLRLIYFSYDVKMKEKGDIPEGYSVSREKKERFSLILESASTNQTSMYLCASSLGGGWSGNTIYFGEGSWLTVV.